The rows below give T cell receptor beta chains drawn from one sample of a study of CD8+ T cells in alopecia areata. Sequencing used immunoSEQ multiplex PCR; TCRdb keeps in-frame clones, though not all of them. Of about 110,000 clones listed, around 59% were seen once; the top ten hold less than 25%. Sequences were obtained from CD8+ T cells sorted from blood. The receptor source for this set is a human donor in good health. The CDR3 runs from the conserved cysteine through the conserved F or W. D genes are given only for firm matches. Clone size is given for some rows only: seen once, a few or many times, or a class if the clone is expanded.

TRBJ2-3 | - | TRBV25-1 | - | CASSEVTTDGTDTQYF | TGTGCCAGCAGTGAGGTCACGACGGACGGCACAGATACGCAGTATTTT
TRBJ2-3 | - | TRBV5-1 | - | CASSLAGDTQYF | TGCGCCAGCAGCTTGGCGGGGGATACGCAGTATTTT
TRBJ1-6 | - | TRBV9 | - | CASSVGGIDSPLHF | TGTGCCAGCAGCGTAGGCGGGATCGATTCACCCCTCCACTTT
TRBJ2-1 | few | TRBV29-1 | - | CSVEAGTSPWNEQFF | TGCAGCGTTGAAGCCGGGACCTCCCCTTGGAATGAGCAGTTCTTC
TRBJ1-2 | few | TRBV28 | - | CASNQGWGNYGYTF | TGTGCCAGCAATCAAGGCTGGGGGAACTATGGCTACACCTTC
TRBJ1-1 | - | TRBV7-9 | - | CASSLGTTEAFF | TGTGCCAGCAGCTTAGGGACGACTGAAGCTTTCTTT
TRBJ2-3 | few | TRBV27 | - | CASSLSLASTATDTQYF | TGTGCCAGCAGTTTATCTCTGGCCTCCACAGCCACAGATACGCAGTATTTT
TRBJ2-7 | - | TRBV9 | - | CASSVGGLYEQYF | TGTGCCAGCAGCGTAGGAGGGCTCTACGAGCAGTACTTC
TRBJ2-5 | - | TRBV30 | - | CAWSVLEQLIAGETQYF | TGTGCCTGGAGTGTACTGGAACAATTGATTGCGGGAGAGACCCAGTACTTC
TRBJ1-2 | - | TRBV4-1 | - | CASSPPGGSETF | TGCGCCAGCAGCCCCCCGGGAGGGTCCGAAACCTTC
TRBJ2-3 | once | TRBV13 | TRBD2 | CASSLAGEGTDTQYF | TGTGCCAGCAGCTTGGCGGGGGAGGGCACAGATACGCAGTATTTT
TRBJ1-4 | - | TRBV27 | TRBD1 | CASSADRGFTNEKLFF | TGTGCCAGCAGTGCGGACAGGGGGTTCACTAATGAAAAACTGTTTTTT
TRBJ2-1 | - | TRBV20-1 | - | CRAPLYNEQFF | TGCAGGGCCCCCCTTTACAATGAGCAGTTCTTC
TRBJ2-3 | - | TRBV7-6 | TRBD2 | CASSLQAGPDTQYF | TGTGCCAGCAGCTTACAAGCGGGGCCGGATACGCAGTATTTT
TRBJ1-1 | - | TRBV13 | - | CASSLNSGYTEAFF | TGTGCCAGCAGCTTAAACTCGGGCTACACTGAAGCTTTCTTT
TRBJ1-2 | - | TRBV5-1 | - | CASSFRGGNYGYTF | TGCGCCAGCAGCTTCCGCGGGGGGAACTATGGCTACACCTTC
TRBJ1-2 | - | TRBV7-8 | TRBD1 | CASHPGQGNYGYTF | TGTGCCAGCCATCCTGGACAGGGGAACTATGGCTACACCTTC
TRBJ2-7 | - | TRBV30 | TRBD1 | CAAKSGTGLLYEQYF | TGTGCCGCTAAGTCCGGGACAGGGCTTCTCTACGAGCAGTACTTC
TRBJ1-1 | - | TRBV5-6 | - | CASSLSLWTEAFF | TGTGCCAGCAGCTTGAGTTTGTGGACTGAAGCTTTCTTT
TRBJ2-5 | - | TRBV7-3 | - | CASSFEVGAPQETQYF | TGTGCCAGCAGCTTTGAAGTCGGGGCTCCCCAAGAGACCCAGTACTTC